The clone carrying this T cell receptor (beta chain) has more than one count but fewer than ten. V was clipped by 6 bases and J by 0 bases, with 12 bases between them. Germline V gene sequence: CDR1 MDHEN, CDR2 SYDVKM. There are 15 residues in the CDR3. Authors' processing steps: Estimated nucleated cell counts came from reference gene primer amplification. Sequencing was performed with immunoSEQ multiplex PCR; in TCRdb, only in-frame clones are kept and a portion is missing. D and trimming were read from the DNA, whereas the V and J calls and clone size are those reported in that table. The data contain about 27,000 clones, roughly 66% of them singletons. These data originate in a study of blood T cell repertoires in COVID-19. The overall study: The United States, Italy and Spain supplied acute and convalescent COVID-19 samples. Nucleic acid was either cDNA or gDNA, and it came from T cells, B-cell-depleted T cells, or PBMCs.

The rearrangement uses TRBV28 and TRBJ1-3; D gene unclear. Input material: peripheral blood. The clonotype originates from a man in his sixties with active or convalescent COVID-19. CDR3 sequence: CASSEARNSGNTIYF. DNA of the CDR3: TGTGCCAGCAGCGAAGCGAGGAACTCTGGAAACACCATATATTTT.